The source of this T cell receptor beta chain is a study of blood T cell repertoires in COVID-19. Study as a whole: T cells, B-cell-depleted T cells, or PBMCs supplied cDNA or gDNA.

Measured with immunoSEQ multiplex PCR; TCRdb has only the in-frame clones, and not every one. The sample has over 250,000 clones; 85% to 90% are singletons. The source material was peripheral blood. This receptor was obtained from a woman aged 40 to 55 who had recovered from COVID-19.

Here the CDR3 DNA reads TGTGCCAGCAGTGACCCCAGGGCTGGAAACACCATATATTTT. Translated: CASSDPRAGNTIYF. The V gene is TRBV25-1, the J gene TRBJ1-3; the D gene is possibly TRBD1 (5 bases). Germline V gene data show CDR1 as MGHDK and CDR2 as SYGVNS. The CDR3 runs to 14 residues. With 3 bases removed from V and 2 bases from J, the gap between germline ends came to 8 bases.